What follows are 7 T cell receptor beta chains derived from one specimen sequenced in a study of neoadjuvant anti-PD-1 for oral cavity cancer. TCRdb's table, derived via immunoSEQ multiplex PCR, lists solely in-frame clones and lacks some. This sample has about 15,000 clones; 55% to 75% occur once, and the top ten carry approximately 2.4%. The sample was PBMCs, taken before nivolumab (anti-PD-1) treatment. The receptors were sampled from a person between 40 and 85 years old with oral cavity squamous cell carcinoma.

The chain employs TRBV10-3 and TRBJ2-7; 7 bases fit TRBD2. CDR1 and CDR2 (germline): ENHRY, SYGVKD. V shed 2 bases and J 7 bases; nucleotides not matched to a gene: 8. The CDR3 sequence is 14 residues long. CDR3 residues: CAISEPPTSREQYF. The CDR3 bases are TGTGCCATCAGTGAGCCCCCGACTAGCCGTGAGCAGTACTTC.

The rearrangement uses TRBV7-2 and TRBJ2-7; 8 bases are a match to TRBD2. The germline gives CDR1 SGHTA, CDR2 FQGNSA. V was pared by 5 bases and J by 3 bases, with 12 bases of the junction left unmatched. CDR3 length: 16 amino acids. This CDR3 is CASSSPLAGGFYEQYF. CDR3 sequence (DNA): TGTGCCAGCAGCAGCCCCCTAGCGGGTGGGTTCTACGAGCAGTACTTC.

The chain employs TRBV25-1 and TRBJ2-1; D perhaps matches TRBD1 (7 bases). This CDR3 region has 17 residues. Germline V gene sequence: CDR1 MGHDK, CDR2 SYGVNS. Trimming left V 5 bases short and J 10 bases short, with 27 bases between. CDR3 in amino acids: CASSPTGGQNPSREQFF. CDR3 nucleotides: TGTGCCAGCAGTCCTACCGGGGGACAGAACCCGTCAAGGGAGCAGTTCTTC.

The rearrangement uses TRBV9 and TRBJ2-7, with 7 bases matching TRBD2. Germline CDR1 and CDR2: SGDLS and YYNGEE. The CDR3 totals 15 residues. The J segment lost 2 bases and the V segment lost 0 bases, leaving 5 bases of the junction unmatched. For the CDR3, the DNA is TGTGCCAGCAGCGTAGCGGCTAGCGGCCCCTACGAGCAGTACTTC. This gives the protein CASSVAASGPYEQYF. The full variable domain, in which reference TRBV9 and TRBJ2-7 provide the parts outside the CDR3, is DSGVTQTPKHLITATGQRVTLRCSPRSGDLSVYWYQQSLDQGLQFLIQYYNGEERAKGNILERFSAQQFPDLHSELNLSSLELGDSALYFCASSVAASGPYEQYFGPGTRLTVT.

The genes are TRBV29-1 and TRBJ2-2; TRBD1 agrees at 8 bases. Germline CDR1 SQVTM, CDR2 ANQGSEA. Trimming removed 6 bases from V and 6 bases from J; junction bases left unmatched: 15. This CDR3 comprises 16 residues. The CDR3 nucleotides read TGCAGCGTGCCGGGACAGGCCCCAGGAAATGCCGGGGAGCTGTTTTTT. Translation: CSVPGQAPGNAGELFF.

The chain links TRBV6-1 to TRBJ2-3; D not certain. The CDR3 sequence is 12 residues long. The V gene's germline CDR1 is MNHNS and CDR2 SASEGT. The germline V and J ends were trimmed by 4 bases and 8 bases, with 10 bases remaining between them. The DNA of the CDR3 is TGTGCCAGCAGTGTTGACTTATTTACGCAGTATTTT. Protein sequence: CASSVDLFTQYF.

CDR3 sequence: CASIRTENYGYTF. The CDR3 nucleotides read TGCGCCAGCATCCGGACAGAAAACTATGGCTACACCTTC. The chain has TRBV10-1 and TRBJ1-2; D possibly corresponds to TRBD1 (6 bases). From germline, CDR1 is WNHNN and CDR2 SYGVQD (reference sequence). CDR3 size: 13 residues. V shed 7 bases and J shed 2 bases, with 11 bases lying between them.